This is a list of T cell receptor beta chains from one sample in a study of T cells after somatic rescue of genetic block. Method: immunoSEQ multiplex PCR; TCRdb's copy keeps in-frame clones and lacks some. The sample includes roughly 92,000 clones, 90% of them seen just once. The material sequenced was peripheral blood mononuclear cells (PBMCs). These receptors all come from a woman aged 18 to 35. Both conserved end residues are part of each CDR3. Fields, in order: V gene, CDR3 length, clone size, D gene, J gene, CDR3 DNA, CDR3 protein. D genes are given only for firm matches. Clone size is stated in some rows and not others, as once, few, many or a class when expanded.

v_call: TRBV15
cdr3_length: 13
clone_size: .
d_call: .
j_call: TRBJ2-4
cdr3_nt: TGTGCCACCACTGTGGGAGCCAAAAACATTCAGTACTTC
cdr3_aa: CATTVGAKNIQYF

v_call: TRBV5-1
cdr3_length: 15
clone_size: .
d_call: .
j_call: TRBJ2-1
cdr3_nt: TGCGCCAGCAGCCCACGGGACATACGTTACAATGAGCAGTTCTTC
cdr3_aa: CASSPRDIRYNEQFF

v_call: TRBV7-9
cdr3_length: 13
clone_size: .
d_call: .
j_call: TRBJ1-1
cdr3_nt: TGTGCCAGCAGCTTGGGCAGGGTTCCTGAAGCTTTCTTT
cdr3_aa: CASSLGRVPEAFF

v_call: TRBV27
cdr3_length: 16
clone_size: .
d_call: .
j_call: TRBJ2-2
cdr3_nt: TGTGCCAGCAGTCCCTCCAGCGGTAGCTACACCGGGGAGCTGTTTTTT
cdr3_aa: CASSPSSGSYTGELFF

v_call: TRBV6-1
cdr3_length: 15
clone_size: .
d_call: .
j_call: TRBJ2-1
cdr3_nt: TGTGCCAGCAGTGATCGGAGGGGGGCCTACAATGAGCAGTTCTTC
cdr3_aa: CASSDRRGAYNEQFF

v_call: TRBV7-3
cdr3_length: 15
clone_size: .
d_call: .
j_call: TRBJ2-1
cdr3_nt: TGTGCCAGCAGCCCCCGCGGCACGGCAAACAATGAGCAGTTCTTC
cdr3_aa: CASSPRGTANNEQFF

v_call: TRBV28
cdr3_length: 15
clone_size: .
d_call: .
j_call: TRBJ2-7
cdr3_nt: TGTGCCAGCAGTTTAACGTCCGGGACACCCTTCGAGCAGTACTTC
cdr3_aa: CASSLTSGTPFEQYF

v_call: TRBV19
cdr3_length: 18
clone_size: .
d_call: .
j_call: TRBJ2-7
cdr3_nt: TGTGCCAGTAGTATAGAGTTGGCTAGCGGACAGATCTCCTACGAGCAGTACTTC
cdr3_aa: CASSIELASGQISYEQYF

v_call: TRBV6-4
cdr3_length: 13
clone_size: .
d_call: .
j_call: TRBJ2-3
cdr3_nt: TGTGCCAGCAGTGACTCGGACACAGATACGCAGTATTTT
cdr3_aa: CASSDSDTDTQYF

v_call: TRBV6-6
cdr3_length: 14
clone_size: .
d_call: TRBD2
j_call: TRBJ2-7
cdr3_nt: TGTGCCAGCAGTTACAGCGGGGGAGACTACGAGCAGTACTTC
cdr3_aa: CASSYSGGDYEQYF

v_call: TRBV9
cdr3_length: 15
clone_size: once
d_call: TRBD2
j_call: TRBJ2-7
cdr3_nt: TGTGCCAGCAGCGTAGCGGCGGGAGGGTCCTACGAGCAGTACTTC
cdr3_aa: CASSVAAGGSYEQYF

v_call: TRBV28
cdr3_length: 13
clone_size: few
d_call: .
j_call: TRBJ1-1
cdr3_nt: TGTGCCAGCAGTTTCTCGGAAACAGAGGGGGCTTTCTTT
cdr3_aa: CASSFSETEGAFF

v_call: TRBV5-1
cdr3_length: 15
clone_size: .
d_call: .
j_call: TRBJ2-1
cdr3_nt: TGCGCCAGCAGCCTGCTGGGGGGAGCATACAATGAGCAGTTCTTC
cdr3_aa: CASSLLGGAYNEQFF

v_call: TRBV19
cdr3_length: 15
clone_size: .
d_call: .
j_call: TRBJ2-5
cdr3_nt: TGTGCCAGTAGTACCCTACAAAGAAACCAAGAGACCCAGTACTTC
cdr3_aa: CASSTLQRNQETQYF

v_call: TRBV5-1
cdr3_length: 14
clone_size: .
d_call: .
j_call: TRBJ2-3
cdr3_nt: TGCGCCAGCAGCTTGACTGTAGAGGGAGATACGCAGTATTTT
cdr3_aa: CASSLTVEGDTQYF

v_call: TRBV5-5
cdr3_length: 16
clone_size: .
d_call: .
j_call: TRBJ2-7
cdr3_nt: TGTGCCAGCAGCTTGGGTGTCTGGCAGGGCCCCTACGAGCAGTACTTC
cdr3_aa: CASSLGVWQGPYEQYF

v_call: TRBV18
cdr3_length: 11
clone_size: .
d_call: .
j_call: TRBJ2-5
cdr3_nt: TGTGCCAGCTCACCTCAAGAGACCCAGTACTTC
cdr3_aa: CASSPQETQYF

v_call: TRBV27
cdr3_length: 16
clone_size: .
d_call: .
j_call: TRBJ1-5
cdr3_nt: TGTGCCAGCTCCTTCAAGGGGGGGGCTTCCAATCAGCCCCAGCATTTT
cdr3_aa: CASSFKGGASNQPQHF

v_call: TRBV5-5
cdr3_length: 14
clone_size: once
d_call: .
j_call: TRBJ1-1
cdr3_nt: TGTGCCAGCAGCCGGGAGCTCATGAACACTGAAGCTTTCTTT
cdr3_aa: CASSRELMNTEAFF

v_call: TRBV15
cdr3_length: 15
clone_size: .
d_call: .
j_call: TRBJ2-3
cdr3_nt: TGTGCCACCAGCACCACAGGGGGGGGGACAGATACGCAGTATTTT
cdr3_aa: CATSTTGGGTDTQYF

v_call: TRBV7-9
cdr3_length: 13
clone_size: once
d_call: .
j_call: TRBJ2-1
cdr3_nt: TGTGCCAGCAGCTTAGTTGGGGGCGGTGAGCAGTTCTTC
cdr3_aa: CASSLVGGGEQFF

v_call: TRBV15
cdr3_length: 17
clone_size: .
d_call: TRBD2
j_call: TRBJ2-7
cdr3_nt: TGTGCCACCAGCAGAGATTATCTAGCGGGGTTGCGCTACGAGCAGTACTTC
cdr3_aa: CATSRDYLAGLRYEQYF

v_call: TRBV30
cdr3_length: 15
clone_size: .
d_call: .
j_call: TRBJ2-2
cdr3_nt: TGTGCCTGGAGTGTCCGGGGGCAGGACACCGGGGAGCTGTTTTTT
cdr3_aa: CAWSVRGQDTGELFF

v_call: TRBV5-4
cdr3_length: 15
clone_size: once
d_call: .
j_call: TRBJ1-2
cdr3_nt: TGTGCCAGCAGCTTCCCGGACCCTAGTGGCTATGGCTACACCTTC
cdr3_aa: CASSFPDPSGYGYTF

v_call: TRBV6-4
cdr3_length: 14
clone_size: .
d_call: TRBD2
j_call: TRBJ2-1
cdr3_nt: TGTGCCAGCAGCCGGACTAGCGGAAACAATGAGCAGTTCTTC
cdr3_aa: CASSRTSGNNEQFF

v_call: TRBV6-4
cdr3_length: 16
clone_size: .
d_call: TRBD2
j_call: TRBJ2-2
cdr3_nt: TGTGCCAGCAGTGAACTAGCGGGGTCAAACACCGGGGAGCTGTTTTTT
cdr3_aa: CASSELAGSNTGELFF

v_call: TRBV18
cdr3_length: 16
clone_size: .
d_call: TRBD1
j_call: TRBJ1-4
cdr3_nt: TGTGCCAGCTCCCTTGCGAAGGACAGGGTTTCTGAAAAACTGTTTTTT
cdr3_aa: CASSLAKDRVSEKLFF

v_call: TRBV5-5
cdr3_length: 15
clone_size: .
d_call: .
j_call: TRBJ1-1
cdr3_nt: TGTGCCAGCAGCCCAGGGGACCCGACGAACACTGAAGCTTTCTTT
cdr3_aa: CASSPGDPTNTEAFF

v_call: TRBV5-5
cdr3_length: 14
clone_size: .
d_call: .
j_call: TRBJ1-1
cdr3_nt: TGTGCCAGCAGCGAGATACAGGGGAACACTGAAGCTTTCTTT
cdr3_aa: CASSEIQGNTEAFF

v_call: TRBV19
cdr3_length: 14
clone_size: .
d_call: .
j_call: TRBJ2-7
cdr3_nt: TGTGCCAGTAGTATCGACAGAAGCTCCTACGAGCAGTACTTC
cdr3_aa: CASSIDRSSYEQYF

v_call: TRBV4-1
cdr3_length: 20
clone_size: .
d_call: .
j_call: TRBJ2-7
cdr3_nt: TGCGCCAGCAGCCAAGACTCCCCCCTCAGGGGGCTAGCGGCAATCTACGAGCAGTACTTC
cdr3_aa: CASSQDSPLRGLAAIYEQYF

v_call: TRBV5-1
cdr3_length: 15
clone_size: once
d_call: .
j_call: TRBJ2-2
cdr3_nt: TGCGCCAGCAGCTTCTACAGGGAAAACACCGGGGAGCTGTTTTTT
cdr3_aa: CASSFYRENTGELFF

v_call: TRBV28
cdr3_length: 13
clone_size: .
d_call: TRBD2
j_call: TRBJ2-7
cdr3_nt: TGTGCCAGCAACCCTAGTCTAGCGGGCGAGCAGTACTTC
cdr3_aa: CASNPSLAGEQYF

v_call: TRBV28
cdr3_length: 11
clone_size: .
d_call: .
j_call: TRBJ2-7
cdr3_nt: TGTGCCAGCAGTTTCTCATACGAGCAGTACTTC
cdr3_aa: CASSFSYEQYF

v_call: TRBV2
cdr3_length: 11
clone_size: .
d_call: TRBD1
j_call: TRBJ2-7
cdr3_nt: TGTGCCAGAGGGACAGTATACGAGCAGTACTTC
cdr3_aa: CARGTVYEQYF

v_call: TRBV4-2
cdr3_length: 16
clone_size: .
d_call: .
j_call: TRBJ1-1
cdr3_nt: TGTGCCAGCAGCCGTTCAAACGCGGCAGAGAACACTGAAGCTTTCTTT
cdr3_aa: CASSRSNAAENTEAFF

v_call: TRBV5-1
cdr3_length: 15
clone_size: .
d_call: .
j_call: TRBJ1-3
cdr3_nt: TGCGCCAGCAGCGGGGACAACCTCTCGACAAACACCATATATTTT
cdr3_aa: CASSGDNLSTNTIYF

v_call: TRBV6-4
cdr3_length: 15
clone_size: .
d_call: .
j_call: TRBJ2-3
cdr3_nt: TGTGCCAGCTCGGAGCGAGCGACGGAGACAGATACGCAGTATTTT
cdr3_aa: CASSERATETDTQYF

v_call: TRBV2
cdr3_length: 14
clone_size: .
d_call: TRBD2
j_call: TRBJ2-2
cdr3_nt: TGTGCCAGTGGACTAGCGGGTAACACCGGGGAGCTGTTTTTT
cdr3_aa: CASGLAGNTGELFF

v_call: TRBV9
cdr3_length: 14
clone_size: .
d_call: .
j_call: TRBJ2-5
cdr3_nt: TGTGCCAGCAGCGTATCCCAAGGGGAGGGGGCCCAGTACTTC
cdr3_aa: CASSVSQGEGAQYF